What follows describes a single T cell receptor beta chain. This sample stems from a study of blood T cell repertoires in COVID-19. Overall study context: Samples came from the United States, Italy and Spain, spanning acute and convalescent COVID-19.

Sequencing used immunoSEQ multiplex PCR; TCRdb keeps in-frame clones, though not all of them. The table records 300,000 to 450,000 clones, roughly 91% of them present only once. Across 24 US areas, participants ranged in age from roughly 18 to 95 years. Clinical history as reported by participants underpinned cohort assignment. Two negative PCRs, clearance, or symptom resolution characterized the recovered Cohort 3 donors. V dropped 0 bases and J dropped 4 bases, with 14 bases sitting between them. Germline V CDR1 and CDR2: GTSNPN, SVGIG (reference sequence). This CDR3 is 15 amino acids long. This rearrangement joins TRBV30 to TRBJ2-3; the D gene is possibly TRBD2 (7 bases). The specimen was PBMCs or T cells enriched from blood (not recorded which). The receptor's source is a woman between 18 and 29 years old who had recovered from COVID-19. The CDR3 coding sequence is TGTGCCTGGAGTGTACGTTGGGGGGGCCCAGATACGCAGTATTTT. This sequence encodes CAWSVRWGGPDTQYF.